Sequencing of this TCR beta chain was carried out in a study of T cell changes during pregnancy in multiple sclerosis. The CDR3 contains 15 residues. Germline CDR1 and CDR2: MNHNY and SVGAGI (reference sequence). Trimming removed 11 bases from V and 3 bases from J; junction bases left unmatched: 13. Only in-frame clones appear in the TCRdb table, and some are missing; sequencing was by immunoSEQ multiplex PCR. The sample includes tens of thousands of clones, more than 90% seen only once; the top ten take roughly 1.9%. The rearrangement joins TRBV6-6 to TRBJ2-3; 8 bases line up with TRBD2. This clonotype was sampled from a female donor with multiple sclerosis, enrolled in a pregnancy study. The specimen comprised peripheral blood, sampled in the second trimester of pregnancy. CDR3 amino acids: CAGMGSGRGTDTQYF. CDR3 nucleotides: TGTGCCGGGATGGGAAGCGGGAGAGGGACAGATACGCAGTATTTT.